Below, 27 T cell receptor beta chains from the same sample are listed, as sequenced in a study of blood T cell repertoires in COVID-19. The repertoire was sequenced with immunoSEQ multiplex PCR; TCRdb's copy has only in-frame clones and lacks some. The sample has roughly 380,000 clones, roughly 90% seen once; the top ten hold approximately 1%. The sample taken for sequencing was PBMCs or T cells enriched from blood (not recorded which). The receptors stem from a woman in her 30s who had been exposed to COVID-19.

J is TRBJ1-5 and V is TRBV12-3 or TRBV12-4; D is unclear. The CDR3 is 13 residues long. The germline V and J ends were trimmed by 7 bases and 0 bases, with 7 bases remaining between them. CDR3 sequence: CASTPHSNQPQHF. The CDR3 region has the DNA TGTGCCAGCACCCCCCATAGCAATCAGCCCCAGCATTTT.

The CDR3 DNA is TGTGCCAGCAGAGGGGACAGGGCCAAGGATACGCAGTATTTT. This translates into CASRGDRAKDTQYF. This chain uses TRBV2 with TRBJ2-3; the match to TRBD1 covers 9 bases. Trimming removed 6 bases from V and 6 bases from J; junction bases left unmatched: 7. The length of the CDR3 is 14 residues. Germline lookup yields CDR1 SNHLY and CDR2 FYNNEI.

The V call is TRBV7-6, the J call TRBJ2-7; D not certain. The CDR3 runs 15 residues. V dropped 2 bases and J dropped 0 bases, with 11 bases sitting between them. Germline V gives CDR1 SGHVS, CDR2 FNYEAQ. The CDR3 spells CASSLYDASSYEQYF. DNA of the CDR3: TGTGCCAGCAGCTTATACGACGCTAGCTCCTACGAGCAGTACTTC.

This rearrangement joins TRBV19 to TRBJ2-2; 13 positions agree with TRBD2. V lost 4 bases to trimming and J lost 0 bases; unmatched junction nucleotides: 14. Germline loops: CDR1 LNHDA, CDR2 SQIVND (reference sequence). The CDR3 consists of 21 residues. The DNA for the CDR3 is TGTGCCAGTAGTACTGCGGTAACCGGGACTAGCGGGGAATCGAACACCGGGGAGCTGTTTTTT. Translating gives CASSTAVTGTSGESNTGELFF.

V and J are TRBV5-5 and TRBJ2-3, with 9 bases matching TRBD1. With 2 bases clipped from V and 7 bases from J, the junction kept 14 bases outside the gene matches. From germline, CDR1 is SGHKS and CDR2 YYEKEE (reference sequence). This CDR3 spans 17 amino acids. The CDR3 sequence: CASSLNLPGQGLNTQYF. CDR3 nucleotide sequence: TGTGCCAGCAGCTTAAACCTACCGGGACAGGGTTTGAATACGCAGTATTTT.

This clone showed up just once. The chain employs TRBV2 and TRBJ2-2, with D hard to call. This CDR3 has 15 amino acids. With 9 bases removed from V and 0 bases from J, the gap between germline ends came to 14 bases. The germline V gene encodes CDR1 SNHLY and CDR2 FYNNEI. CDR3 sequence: CASSKRDSNTGELFF. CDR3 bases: TGTGCCAGTTCAAAGCGAGACTCGAACACCGGGGAGCTGTTTTTT.

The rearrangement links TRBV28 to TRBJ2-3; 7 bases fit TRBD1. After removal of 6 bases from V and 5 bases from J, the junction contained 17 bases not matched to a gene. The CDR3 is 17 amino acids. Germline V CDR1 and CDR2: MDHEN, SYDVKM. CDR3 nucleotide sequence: TGTGCCAGCAGCCAACTCCCCCAGGGGGACGATGAAGATACGCAGTATTTT. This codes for CASSQLPQGDDEDTQYF.

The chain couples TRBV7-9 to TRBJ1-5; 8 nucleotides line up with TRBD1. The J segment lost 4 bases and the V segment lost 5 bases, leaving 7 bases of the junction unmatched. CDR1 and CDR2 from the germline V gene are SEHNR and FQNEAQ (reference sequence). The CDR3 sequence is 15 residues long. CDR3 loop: CASSPPGGRNQPQHF. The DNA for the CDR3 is TGTGCCAGCAGCCCCCCAGGGGGCAGGAATCAGCCCCAGCATTTT.

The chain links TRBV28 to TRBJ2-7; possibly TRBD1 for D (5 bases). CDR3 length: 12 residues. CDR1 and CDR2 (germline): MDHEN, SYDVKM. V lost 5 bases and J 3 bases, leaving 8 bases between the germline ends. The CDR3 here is CASSTTVYEQYF. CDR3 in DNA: TGTGCCAGCAGTACGACAGTCTACGAGCAGTACTTC.

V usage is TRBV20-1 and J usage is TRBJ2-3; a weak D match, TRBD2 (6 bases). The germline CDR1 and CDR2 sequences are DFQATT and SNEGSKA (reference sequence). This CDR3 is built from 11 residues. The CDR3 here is CRGGSTDTQYF. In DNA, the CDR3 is TGCAGGGGGGGAAGCACAGATACGCAGTATTTT.

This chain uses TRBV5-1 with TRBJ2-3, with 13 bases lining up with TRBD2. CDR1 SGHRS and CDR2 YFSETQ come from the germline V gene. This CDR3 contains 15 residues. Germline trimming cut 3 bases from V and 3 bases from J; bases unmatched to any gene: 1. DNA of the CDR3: TGCGCCAGCAGCTCGGGACTAGCGGGGACAGATACGCAGTATTTT. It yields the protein CASSSGLAGTDTQYF.

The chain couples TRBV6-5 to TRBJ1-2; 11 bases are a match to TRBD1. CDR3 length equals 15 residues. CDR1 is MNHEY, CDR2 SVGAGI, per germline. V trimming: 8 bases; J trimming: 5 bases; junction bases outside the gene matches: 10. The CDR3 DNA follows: TGTGCCAGCGGATGGACAGGGGGCGATTGGTATGGCTACACCTTC. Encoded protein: CASGWTGGDWYGYTF.

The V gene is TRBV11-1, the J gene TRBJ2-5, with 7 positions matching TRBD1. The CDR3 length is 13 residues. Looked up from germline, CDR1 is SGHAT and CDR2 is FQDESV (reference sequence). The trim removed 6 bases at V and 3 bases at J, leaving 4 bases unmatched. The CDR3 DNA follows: TGTGCCAGCAGTCCCGGGACAGAAGAGACCCAGTACTTC. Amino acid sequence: CASSPGTEETQYF.

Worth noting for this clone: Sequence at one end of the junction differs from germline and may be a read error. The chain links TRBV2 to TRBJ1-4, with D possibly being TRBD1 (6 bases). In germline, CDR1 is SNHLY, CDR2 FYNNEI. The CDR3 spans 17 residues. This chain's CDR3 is CASSEVIFPGANEKLFF. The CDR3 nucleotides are TGTGCCAGCAGCGAAGTTATTTTTCCAGGGGCTAATGAAAAACTGTTTTTT.

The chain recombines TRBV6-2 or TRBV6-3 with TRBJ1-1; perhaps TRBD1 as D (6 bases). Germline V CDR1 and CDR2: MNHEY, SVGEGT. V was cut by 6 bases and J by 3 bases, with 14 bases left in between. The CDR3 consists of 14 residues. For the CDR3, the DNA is TGTGCCAGCAGCTATAAGACAGGCTACACTGAAGCTTTCTTT. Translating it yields CASSYKTGYTEAFF.

The CDR3 DNA is TGCAGTGCTAGTTCGGCGGGAGGGCCTGTTTCGCGGTACGAGCAGTACTTC. This codes for CSASSAGGPVSRYEQYF. The gene calls are TRBV20-1 and TRBJ2-7, with 9 bases matching TRBD2. V shed 3 bases, J shed 4 bases, and the junction held 16 bases outside the gene matches. The CDR3 has 17 residues. Germline CDR1 is DFQATT and CDR2 is SNEGSKA (reference sequence).

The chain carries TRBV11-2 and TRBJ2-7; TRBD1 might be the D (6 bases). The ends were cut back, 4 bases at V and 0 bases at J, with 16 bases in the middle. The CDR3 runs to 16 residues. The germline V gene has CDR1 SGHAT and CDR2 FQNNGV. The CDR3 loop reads CASSYPGGQLSYEQYF. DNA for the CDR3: TGTGCCAGCAGCTACCCAGGAGGACAGCTCTCCTACGAGCAGTACTTC.

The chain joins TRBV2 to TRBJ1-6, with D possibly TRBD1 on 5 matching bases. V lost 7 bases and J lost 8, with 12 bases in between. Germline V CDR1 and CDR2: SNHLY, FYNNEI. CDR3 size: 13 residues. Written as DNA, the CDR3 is TGTGCCAGCATGGGACTCAACCATTCACCCCTCCACTTT. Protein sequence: CASMGLNHSPLHF. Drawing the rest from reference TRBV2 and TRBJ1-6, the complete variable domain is EPEVTQTPSHQVTQMGQEVILRCVPISNHLYFYWYRQILGQKVEFLVSFYNNEISEKSEIFDDQFSVERPDGSNFTLKIRSTKLEDSAMYFCASMGLNHSPLHFGNGTRLTVT.

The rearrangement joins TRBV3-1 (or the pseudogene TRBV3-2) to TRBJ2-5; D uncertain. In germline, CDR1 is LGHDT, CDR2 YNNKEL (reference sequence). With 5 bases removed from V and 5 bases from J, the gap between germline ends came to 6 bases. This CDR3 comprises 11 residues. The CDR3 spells CASSSQETQYF. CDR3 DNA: TGTGCCAGCAGCTCGCAGGAGACCCAGTACTTC.

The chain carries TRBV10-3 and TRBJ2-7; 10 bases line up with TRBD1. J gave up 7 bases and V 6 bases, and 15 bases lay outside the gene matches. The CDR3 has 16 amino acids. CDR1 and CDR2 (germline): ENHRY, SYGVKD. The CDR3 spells CAIRRQGASSYGEQYF. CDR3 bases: TGTGCCATCAGGCGACAGGGGGCGTCCTCCTATGGGGAGCAGTACTTC.

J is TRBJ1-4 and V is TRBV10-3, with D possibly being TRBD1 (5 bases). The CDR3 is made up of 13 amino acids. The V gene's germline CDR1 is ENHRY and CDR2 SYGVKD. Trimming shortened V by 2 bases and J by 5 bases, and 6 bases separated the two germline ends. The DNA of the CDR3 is TGTGCCATCAGTGAGGGACAAAATGAAAAACTGTTTTTT. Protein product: CAISEGQNEKLFF.

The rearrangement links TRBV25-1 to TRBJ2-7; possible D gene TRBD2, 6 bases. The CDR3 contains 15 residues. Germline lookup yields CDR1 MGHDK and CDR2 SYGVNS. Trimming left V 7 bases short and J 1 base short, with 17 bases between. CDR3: CASNPSGTGSYEQYF. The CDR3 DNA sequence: TGTGCCAGCAACCCCTCCGGGACTGGGTCCTACGAGCAGTACTTC.

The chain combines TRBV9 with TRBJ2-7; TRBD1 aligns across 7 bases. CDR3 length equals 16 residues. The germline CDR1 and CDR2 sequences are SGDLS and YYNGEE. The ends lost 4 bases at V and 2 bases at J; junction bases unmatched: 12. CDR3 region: CASSPRLGTETYEQYF. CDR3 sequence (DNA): TGTGCCAGCAGCCCCCGCCTGGGGACAGAGACCTACGAGCAGTACTTC.

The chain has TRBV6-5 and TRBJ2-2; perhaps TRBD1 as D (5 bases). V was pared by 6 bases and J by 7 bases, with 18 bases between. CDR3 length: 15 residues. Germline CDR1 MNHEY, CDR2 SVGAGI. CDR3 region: CASSPTAGFLGELFF. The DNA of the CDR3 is TGTGCCAGCAGCCCCACGGCAGGGTTTCTCGGGGAGCTGTTTTTT.

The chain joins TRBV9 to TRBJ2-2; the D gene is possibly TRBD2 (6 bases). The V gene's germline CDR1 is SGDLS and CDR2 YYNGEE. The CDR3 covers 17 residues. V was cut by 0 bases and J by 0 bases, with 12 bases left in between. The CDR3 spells CASSVARGTPNTGELFF. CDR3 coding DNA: TGTGCCAGCAGCGTAGCTCGGGGGACTCCGAACACCGGGGAGCTGTTTTTT.

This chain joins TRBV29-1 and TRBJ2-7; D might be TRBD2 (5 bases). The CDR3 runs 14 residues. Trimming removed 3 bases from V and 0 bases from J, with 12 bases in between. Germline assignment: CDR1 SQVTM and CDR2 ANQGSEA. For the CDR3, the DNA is TGCAGCGTTGAGGAGCGGTCGAGCTCCTACGAGCAGTACTTC. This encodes CSVEERSSSYEQYF.

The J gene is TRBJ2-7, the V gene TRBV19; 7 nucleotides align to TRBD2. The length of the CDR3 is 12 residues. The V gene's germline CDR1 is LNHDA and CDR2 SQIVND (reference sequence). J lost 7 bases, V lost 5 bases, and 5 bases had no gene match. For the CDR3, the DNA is TGTGCCAGTAGTCCTACAGCGGGGGAGCAGTACTTC. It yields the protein CASSPTAGEQYF.